Listed below are T cell receptor beta chains from one sample, sequenced in a study of T cells after yellow fever vaccination. Using its own MiXCR run on the 5' RACE reads, TCRdb lists one record per CDR3 protein. This sample carries around 400,000 distinct CDR3 sequences, approximately 10% of them seen once, and the ten largest clones take more than 15%. This sample comprised PBMCs, obtained on the day of the first yellow fever vaccination. Receptors originate from a man between 18 and 35 years old who received the YFV17D yellow fever vaccine. Both conserved end residues are part of each CDR3. The order of the fields is J gene, D gene, clone size, V gene, CDR3 protein, CDR3 DNA. The D gene is left open where the match is weak. Size is omitted from some rows. Given values are once, few, many or a class for expanded clones.

J: TRBJ2-3
D: NA
size: few
V: TRBV5-1
CDR3: CASSLVSGLQDTQYF
DNA: TGCGCCAGCAGCTTGGTGTCAGGGCTGCAAGATACGCAGTATTTT

J: TRBJ1-4
D: NA
size: many
V: TRBV4-3
CDR3: CASSQGENEKLFF
DNA: TGCGCCAGCAGCCAAGGGGAAAATGAAAAACTGTTTTTT

J: TRBJ2-7
D: TRBD1
size: NA
V: TRBV5-1
CDR3: CASQIITGGEQYF
DNA: TGCGCCAGCCAGATAATAACAGGGGGCGAGCAGTACTTC

J: TRBJ2-3
D: NA
size: few
V: TRBV4-3
CDR3: CASSPGKGRRPRYTQYF
DNA: TGCGCCAGCAGCCCTGGAAAGGGACGCAGGCCAAGATACACGCAGTATTTT

J: TRBJ1-2
D: NA
size: NA
V: TRBV11-2
CDR3: CASSLEFRGYTF
DNA: TGTGCCAGCAGCTTAGAATTCCGCGGCTACACCTTC

J: TRBJ1-1
D: NA
size: NA
V: TRBV6-2/TRBV6-3
CDR3: CASSPPGANTEAFF
DNA: TGTGCCAGCAGTCCCCCGGGGGCGAACACTGAAGCTTTCTTT

J: TRBJ1-1
D: TRBD1
size: few
V: TRBV20-1
CDR3: CSARVPGQGMFAEAFF
DNA: TGCAGTGCTAGAGTGCCGGGACAGGGTATGTTCGCTGAAGCTTTCTTT

J: TRBJ1-4
D: NA
size: few
V: TRBV2
CDR3: CASTERDMSRTNEKLFF
DNA: TGTGCCAGCACCGAGAGGGACATGAGTAGGACTAATGAAAAACTGTTTTTT

J: TRBJ2-3
D: NA
size: many
V: TRBV7-9
CDR3: CASIPPSTDTQYF
DNA: TGTGCCAGCATCCCCCCCAGCACAGATACGCAGTATTTT

J: TRBJ2-2
D: NA
size: NA
V: TRBV6-1
CDR3: CASSLTVGAGTGELFF
DNA: TGTGCCAGCAGCCTTACCGTGGGGGCCGGCACCGGGGAGCTGTTTTTT

J: TRBJ1-1
D: NA
size: few
V: TRBV14
CDR3: CATIIVNTEAFF
DNA: TGTGCCACCATTATTGTGAACACTGAAGCTTTCTTT

J: TRBJ2-2
D: NA
size: NA
V: TRBV6-1
CDR3: CASTTAPSVTGELFF
DNA: TGTGCCAGCACAACTGCCCCCTCGGTCACCGGGGAGCTGTTTTTT

J: TRBJ2-7
D: TRBD2
size: many
V: TRBV5-1
CDR3: CASLLAVSSYEQYF
DNA: TGCGCCAGCCTACTAGCGGTAAGCTCCTACGAGCAGTACTTC

J: TRBJ2-7
D: NA
size: few
V: TRBV20-1
CDR3: CSARGADSYEQYF
DNA: TGCAGTGCTAGAGGGGCGGACTCCTACGAGCAGTACTTC

J: TRBJ2-1
D: NA
size: NA
V: TRBV20-1
CDR3: CSALGVYNEQFF
DNA: TGCAGTGCCCTGGGCGTTTACAATGAGCAGTTCTTC